The clone carrying this T cell receptor beta chain was detected only once. The data are from a study of blood T cell repertoires in COVID-19. In the study overall: There were acute and convalescent COVID-19 samples, and they came from the United States, Italy and Spain. PBMCs, B-cell-depleted T cells, or T cells provided the cDNA or gDNA that made up the material.

As originally analysed: Amplification of reference gene primers was used by the study to estimate nucleated cell counts. Produced via immunoSEQ multiplex PCR; TCRdb's table is partial and in-frame only. Clone size and V and J calls were adopted from that table, with D and trimming inferred from the DNA. The table has roughly 160,000 clones, roughly 86% seen once; the top ten hold roughly 3.9%. The material sequenced was peripheral blood. This receptor was identified in a woman aged 55-75 years who had recovered from COVID-19.

For the CDR3, the DNA is TGTGCCAGCAGCCCAGGACAGGGAATCGAAGGCTACACCTTC. Translated, it gives CASSPGQGIEGYTF. V and J are TRBV7-2 and TRBJ1-2; 8 positions agree with TRBD1. The CDR3 contains 14 residues. CDR1 and CDR2 (germline): SGHTA, FQGNSA. The J segment lost 8 bases and the V segment lost 5 bases, leaving 10 bases of the junction unmatched.